This T cell receptor (beta chain) appears in the sequencing data of a study of T cell repertoires in cytomegalovirus infection. Background on the study: The authors used CMV epitopes that were HLA-C-restricted (recently identified) and HLA-B-restricted (well studied).

This CDR3 contains 14 residues. Looked up from germline, CDR1 is DFQATT and CDR2 is SNEGSKA (reference sequence). J was trimmed by 2 bases and V by 6 bases; bases with no gene match: 6. In TCRdb, the reads were re-called with MiXCR into one record per CDR3 protein. The repertoire holds 230,000 or so distinct CDR3 sequences, with around 40% as singletons. Concerning this clonotype itself: Its antigen remains unknown.

Broader study findings: Summed frequency of shared TCR beta families picked out CMV carriers who also had the relevant HLA. HLA-C-restricted TCR beta clonotypes specific for CMV led the ex vivo response.

The chain recombines TRBV20-1 with TRBJ1-5; 8 bases line up with TRBD1. Source: CD8+ T cells from cultured PBMCs, taken from culture after CMV antigen stimulation. This receptor was taken from a human donor in good health (CMV status not recorded). Some clones in this sample may be carry-over from other donors' samples. The DNA for the CDR3 is TGCAGTGCCCGAGGACAGGGTCGCAATCAGCCCCAGCATTTT. This encodes CSARGQGRNQPQHF.